This T cell receptor (beta chain) comes out of a study of T cells after yellow fever vaccination. Turning to the study itself: The SMART-Seq v4 Ultra Low Input method served to prepare the low-cell-number fractions.

CDR1 and CDR2 (germline): SGHAT, FQNNGV. Between the trimmed V and J ends, which lost 7 bases and 7 bases, there was a span of 10 bases. The CDR3 has 11 residues. As concerns this clonotype: Its antigen is undetermined.

Overall study findings and caveats: There was a possibility that FACS-sorted repertoires contained abundant clonotypes contaminating from the bulk population.

By 5'RACE template switching, TCR cDNA was produced, with a universal primer site and UMIs added in the process. TCRdb recomputed calls from the 5' RACE reads with MiXCR, one row per CDR3 protein. Among 450,000 to 650,000 distinct CDR3 sequences listed, 20% to 25% were seen once. Material: PBMCs, obtained roughly 23 days after the first yellow fever vaccination. The gene calls are TRBV11-2 and TRBJ1-1; D not resolved. The origin of this receptor is a man in his late teens or twenties who received the YFV17D yellow fever vaccine. DNA for the CDR3: TGTGCCAGCACCCCCCAAAGTGAAGCTTTCTTT. As protein: CASTPQSEAFF.